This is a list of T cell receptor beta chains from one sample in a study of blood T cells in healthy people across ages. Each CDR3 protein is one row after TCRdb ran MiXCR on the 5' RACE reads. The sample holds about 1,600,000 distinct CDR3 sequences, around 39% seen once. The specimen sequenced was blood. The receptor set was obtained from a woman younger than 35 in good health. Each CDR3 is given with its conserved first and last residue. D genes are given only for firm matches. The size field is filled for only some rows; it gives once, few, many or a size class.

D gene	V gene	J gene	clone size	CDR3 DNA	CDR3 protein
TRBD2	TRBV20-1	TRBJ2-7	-	TGCAGTCCGAACAGACTAGCGGGCTACAGTGAGCAGTACTTC	CSPNRLAGYSEQYF
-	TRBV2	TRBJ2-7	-	TGTGCCAGCAGCACCCCGGGACAACAGTACTTC	CASSTPGQQYF
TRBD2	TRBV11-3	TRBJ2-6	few	TGTGCCAGCAGCCCTGGGACTAAAAACTCTGGGGCCAACGTCCTGACTTTC	CASSPGTKNSGANVLTF
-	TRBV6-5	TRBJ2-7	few	TGTGCCAGCAGTTACGCTCTGGGGCGGCCTCACGAGCAGTACTTC	CASSYALGRPHEQYF
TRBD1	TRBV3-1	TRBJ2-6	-	TGTGCCAGCAGCCAAGGGGGACAGCGCTCTCTGGGGGCCAACGTCCTGACTTTC	CASSQGGQRSLGANVLTF
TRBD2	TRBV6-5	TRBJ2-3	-	TGTGCCAGCAGCGGACTAGCGGGAGTTTCAGATACGCAGTATTTT	CASSGLAGVSDTQYF
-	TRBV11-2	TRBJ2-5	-	TGTGCCAGCTGTAGAGGGCCCTACGGGGAGACCCAGTACTTC	CASCRGPYGETQYF
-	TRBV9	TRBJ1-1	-	TGTGCCAGCAGCGGGGGGGGTCAATCTGAAGCTTTCTTT	CASSGGGQSEAFF
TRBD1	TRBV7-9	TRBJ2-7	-	TGTGCCAGCAGCTTATTTGGAGCAGGGGGCTTCCACGAGCAGTACTTC	CASSLFGAGGFHEQYF
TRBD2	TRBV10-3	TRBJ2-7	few	TGTGCCATCAGCCTAGCGGGAGGACGGTCCTACGAGCAGTACTTC	CAISLAGGRSYEQYF
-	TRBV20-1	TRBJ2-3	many	TGCAGTGCTTCCCTGGGGGGAGCGACAGATACGCAGTATTTT	CSASLGGATDTQYF
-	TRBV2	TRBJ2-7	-	TGTGCCAGCAGTGCCCCGGAGGGGTCCTACGAGCAGTACTTC	CASSAPEGSYEQYF
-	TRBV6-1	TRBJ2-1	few	TGTGCCAGCATATATGGGGCACACAATGAGCAGTTCTTC	CASIYGAHNEQFF
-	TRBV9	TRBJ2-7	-	TGTGCCAGCAGCGCCAGTGTAAACTCCTACGAGCAGTACTTC	CASSASVNSYEQYF
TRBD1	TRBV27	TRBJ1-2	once	TGTGCCAGCAGCTCCAAGGAACAGGGGGTACCTTCCTATGGCTACACCTTC	CASSSKEQGVPSYGYTF
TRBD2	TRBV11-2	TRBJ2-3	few	TGTGCCAGCAGCTCAGGGGGGACTAGCAGAACAGATACGCAGTATTTT	CASSSGGTSRTDTQYF
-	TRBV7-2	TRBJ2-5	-	TGTGCCAGCAGCTTCAATTGGCACCAAGAGACCCAGTACTTC	CASSFNWHQETQYF
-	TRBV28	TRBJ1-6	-	TGTGCCAGCAGCCTAAGAGAAACTCATAATTCACCCCTCCACTTT	CASSLRETHNSPLHF
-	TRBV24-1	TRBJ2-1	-	TGTGCCACCAGTGATGGGGGCCGGAGCTCCTACAATGAGCAGTTCTTC	CATSDGGRSSYNEQFF
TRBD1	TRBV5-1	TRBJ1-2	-	TGCGCCAGCAGCTTGGAAGCAGGGGGCCTAGGCTATGGCTACACCTTC	CASSLEAGGLGYGYTF
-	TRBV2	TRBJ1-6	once	TGTGCCAGCAGGGGGGACACTGATAATTCACCCCTCCACTTT	CASRGDTDNSPLHF
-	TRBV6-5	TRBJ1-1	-	TGTGCCAGCACCCCAACGGACCTTTTGTACACTGAAGCTTTCTTT	CASTPTDLLYTEAFF
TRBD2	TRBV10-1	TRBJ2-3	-	TGCGCCAGCAGCGCCGGGACTAGCGGGTATACGCAGTATTTT	CASSAGTSGYTQYF